This TCR beta chain was sequenced in a study of shared clonotypes between healthy human individuals. Germline values: CDR1 SGHRS, CDR2 YFSETQ. Germline trimming cut 4 bases from V and 6 bases from J; bases unmatched to any gene: 10. The CDR3 is 15 amino acids. TCRdb's copy holds only in-frame clones and misses some; the assay was immunoSEQ multiplex PCR. The data hold approximately 2.1 million clones, with over 90% observed a single time. The clonotype originates from a man aged 18 to 29 in good health. Some clones in this sample may be carry-over from other donors' samples. Sequenced sample: naive CD4+ T cells from PBMCs. The subset is: CD45RA+ positively selected. The chain combines TRBV5-1 with TRBJ2-7; 10 positions match TRBD1. The CDR3 reads CASSGRTGGSSEQYF. Written as DNA, the CDR3 is TGCGCCAGCAGCGGACGGACAGGGGGAAGTAGCGAGCAGTACTTC.